The following is a T cell receptor beta chain sequence with its context. It lacks a known antigen. Within one base of it there is no much larger clone, and no base qualities were kept. This specimen belongs to a study of blood T cell repertoires in COVID-19 (dated by TCRdb to 2020 to 2022). Notes on the research overall: The collaborator samples originated in the United States, Italy and Spain and spanned the acute and convalescent phases of COVID-19. The material from the prospective study consisted of cDNA or gDNA derived from T cells, B-cell-depleted T cells, or PBMCs. Subjects who had been exposed to COVID-19, were actively infected with it, or had recovered from it provided the deeply sampled blood TCRbeta repertoires that made up the dataset. The repertoires were released in a freely available public database intended as a resource for research on the immune response to SARS-CoV-2. The samples were drawn from the first 160 participants of the ongoing ImmuneRACE study and from roughly 1,300 subjects provided by 6 global collaborators. Sample metadata almost always included a de-identified subject ID, COVID-19 status, age in years and sex. Where available, HLA class I and class II types were taken from metadata supplied by the sample provider and were not determined by assay-based typing. The full study reports these points: The amount of clinical and demographic metadata varied by source and participant and was provided uncurated.

The immunoSEQ Assay, a bias-controlled multiplex PCR, was used to amplify TCRbeta CDR3 regions from genomic DNA. Turning to the authors' computational methods: Nucleated cell counts per sample were estimated from amplification of reference gene primers within the assay. To quantify the absolute abundance of each unique TCRbeta CDR3 rearrangement, sequence reads were collapsed and filtered. For each sample, productive Simpson clonality was calculated as the square root of Simpson's diversity index across productive rearrangements. As stored in TCRdb, this immuneACCESS dataset retains in-frame rearrangements with V and J assigned. A fraction of the clones does not appear; measured against another copy, unresolved V genes explain less than half of the discrepancy, and the remainder lacks a known reason. D and trimming were read from the DNA, whereas the V and J calls and clone size are those reported in that table. The sample table contains over 100,000 clones; only one count was recorded for approximately 87% of them. Jointly, the top ten make up about 18% of the sample.

Each collaborating institution followed its own protocols to collect whole blood in K2EDTA tubes. Collaborator samples were shipped for TCRbeta analysis as frozen whole blood, isolated PBMCs, or DNA extracted from either sample type. At the junction V is shortened by 7 bases and J by 7 bases, with 10 bases in between. Based on the germline V gene, the CDR1 and CDR2 sequences are MDHEN and SYDVKM. From the cysteine up to the phenylalanine, the CDR3 has a length of 12 residues. Only CDR3 DNA remains: 36 bases, in frame from the first base. This receptor chain uses TRBV28 and TRBJ1-4, with a tentative D gene TRBD1 over 6 matching bases. The specimen sequenced was peripheral blood. This TCR derives from a woman aged 55-75 years with acute or convalescent COVID-19. The CDR3 corresponds to CASKADSEKLFF. The DNA sequence reads TGTGCCAGCAAGGCGGACAGTGAAAAACTGTTTTTT.